The 15 T cell receptor beta chains in this list originate from one sample, sequenced in a study of identical twins. TCRdb used MiXCR to reprocess the 5' RACE reads, holding one entry per CDR3 protein. The sample includes fewer than 500,000 distinct CDR3 sequences, about 13% of them seen just once. In addition, the sample was reused for a study of yellow fever vaccine responses in identical twins.

What was sequenced was CD4+ T cells sorted from blood. The receptors were sampled from a woman between 18 and 29 years old in good health.

There are a few counts of this clonotype. The chain recombines TRBV7-3 with TRBJ2-1; 12 bases are a match to TRBD2. CDR3 size: 17 residues. Per germline, CDR1 SGHTA and CDR2 FQGTGA. V lost 2 bases to trimming and J lost 7 bases; unmatched junction nucleotides: 9. The DNA for the CDR3 is TGTGCCAGCAGCTTATATGCTAGCGGGGGGGCTTTGAATGAGCAGTTCTTC. This translates into CASSLYASGGALNEQFF. Full variable domain (missing parts from reference TRBV7-3 and TRBJ2-1): GAGVSQTPSNKVTEKGKYVELRCDPISGHTALYWYRQSLGQGPEFLIYFQGTGAADDSGLPNDRFFAVRPEGSVSTLKIQRTERGDSAVYLCASSLYASGGALNEQFFGPGTRLTVL.

The chain recombines TRBV5-1 with TRBJ2-1; D unresolved. Germline V gene lookup returns CDR1 SGHRS and CDR2 YFSETQ. V was trimmed by 1 base and J by 6 bases, leaving 5 bases between them. The CDR3 totals 12 residues. Here the CDR3 DNA reads TGCGCCAGCAGCTTGCTATTCAATGAGCAGTTCTTC. Residues: CASSLLFNEQFF.

This CDR3 is CASQTSGGAYEQYF. The DNA for the CDR3 is TGTGCCAGCCAGACTAGCGGGGGTGCCTACGAGCAGTACTTC. The V and J genes are TRBV28 and TRBJ2-7, with 12 bases matching TRBD2. The J segment lost 2 bases and the V segment lost 8 bases, leaving 4 bases of the junction unmatched. The CDR3 extends over 14 amino acids. Germline V lookup: CDR1 MDHEN, CDR2 SYDVKM.

This clonotype was observed a handful of times. The V and J genes are TRBV10-3 and TRBJ2-2; the match to TRBD2 covers 9 bases. The CDR3 covers 15 residues. Trimming at V came to 9 bases and at J to 2 bases, leaving 7 bases not matched to a gene. Germline assignment: CDR1 ENHRY and CDR2 SYGVKD. DNA of the CDR3: TGTGCCATACTTAGCGGGGGTACCAACACCGGGGAGCTGTTTTTT. Translation gives CAILSGGTNTGELFF.

The gene calls are TRBV5-1 and TRBJ2-3; no clear D gene. The CDR3 consists of 15 residues. Trimming removed 0 bases at V and 4 bases at J, with 12 bases between. Per germline, CDR1 SGHRS and CDR2 YFSETQ. The CDR3 region is CASSLGLRVADTQYF. CDR3 bases: TGCGCCAGCAGCTTGGGACTCCGGGTTGCAGATACGCAGTATTTT.

The J gene is TRBJ2-1, the V gene TRBV20-1; 8 bases match TRBD1. The trim removed 6 bases at V and 6 bases at J, leaving 7 bases unmatched. Germline V lookup: CDR1 DFQATT, CDR2 SNEGSKA (reference sequence). There are 13 residues in the CDR3. CDR3 in amino acids: CSAPGQGFNEQFF. CDR3 nucleotide sequence: TGCAGTGCCCCTGGACAGGGTTTCAATGAGCAGTTCTTC.

V and J are TRBV14 and TRBJ2-5, with D uncertain. The CDR3 loop spans 13 amino acids. Germline V gene data show CDR1 as SGHDN and CDR2 as FVKESK. V gave up 0 bases and J gave up 5 bases, with 7 bases separating them. Written as DNA, the CDR3 is TGTGCCAGCAGCCAAGACCCTCCTGAGACCCAGTACTTC. Translating gives CASSQDPPETQYF.

V gene TRBV28 combines with J gene TRBJ2-1; 16 nucleotides line up with TRBD2. CDR1 is MDHEN, CDR2 SYDVKM, per germline. CDR3 length equals 17 residues. After removal of 7 bases from V and 7 bases from J, the junction contained 10 bases not matched to a gene. This chain's CDR3 is CASIQSGTSGRGNEQFF. CDR3 bases: TGTGCCAGCATTCAATCGGGGACTAGCGGGAGGGGGAATGAGCAGTTCTTC.

This clonotype was found a few times. DNA for the CDR3: TGTGCCAGTAGTCCTACCAGGGACAGGGGGACCTACGAGCAGTACTTC. Translating it yields CASSPTRDRGTYEQYF. The rearrangement uses TRBV19 and TRBJ2-7; 11 bases are shared with TRBD1. CDR3 length: 16 amino acids. J gave up 2 bases and V 5 bases, and 8 bases lay outside the gene matches. Germline V lookup: CDR1 LNHDA, CDR2 SQIVND (reference sequence).

This clonotype was detected only a few times. The chain joins TRBV4-2 to TRBJ2-3; tentatively, D is TRBD2 (7 bases). This CDR3 comprises 17 residues. V lost 5 bases, J lost 9 bases, and 27 bases lay in between. Germline CDR1 reads LGHNA; CDR2 reads YNFKEQ. The CDR3 reads CASSSYGWGGGVYTQYF. CDR3 in DNA: TGTGCCAGCAGCTCCTATGGTTGGGGGGGCGGCGTGTACACGCAGTATTTT.

The chain uses TRBV29-1 and TRBJ2-3; the match to TRBD1 covers 9 bases. Germline CDR1 SQVTM, CDR2 ANQGSEA. The V gene end was trimmed by 7 bases and the J gene end by 1 base; junction bases not matched to a gene: 9. The CDR3 consists of 15 residues. The CDR3: CSASWTGVGTDTQYF. Written as DNA, the CDR3 is TGCAGCGCCTCGTGGACAGGGGTAGGCACAGATACGCAGTATTTT.

This clonotype turned up a few times. This chain links TRBV28 with TRBJ2-5; 8 bases are shared with TRBD1. The CDR3 is 13 amino acids. With 8 bases clipped from V and 4 bases from J, the junction kept 6 bases outside the gene matches. Germline values: CDR1 MDHEN, CDR2 SYDVKM. This CDR3 is CASRRGLVETQYF. The CDR3 DNA follows: TGTGCCAGCCGCAGGGGGCTCGTAGAGACCCAGTACTTC.

The chain joins TRBV29-1 to TRBJ2-3, with D perhaps matching TRBD2 (5 bases). Germline V gene data show CDR1 as SQVTM and CDR2 as ANQGSEA. Trimming left V 5 bases short and J 3 bases short, with 9 bases between. The CDR3 sequence is 12 residues long. As DNA, the CDR3 is TGCAGCGTTATTAGAGGGACAGATACGCAGTATTTT. It yields the protein CSVIRGTDTQYF.

The V and J genes are TRBV27 and TRBJ2-5; D gene ambiguous. V dropped 6 bases and J dropped 5 bases, with 7 bases sitting between them. Per germline, CDR1 MNHEY and CDR2 SMNVEV (reference sequence). This CDR3 is 11 amino acids long. The CDR3 here is CASRARETQYF. In DNA form, the CDR3 reads TGTGCCAGCAGGGCCCGGGAGACCCAGTACTTC.

The rearrangement uses TRBV28 and TRBJ2-7; a weak D match, TRBD1 (5 bases). CDR3 length equals 12 residues. The V end lost 5 bases, the J end lost 6 bases, and 11 bases lay between the germline ends. Germline V gives CDR1 MDHEN, CDR2 SYDVKM. Here the CDR3 DNA reads TGTGCCAGCAGTAAACAGGTGGGCGAGCAGTACTTC. Translating gives CASSKQVGEQYF.